The sequence of this TCR beta chain was determined in a study of cytomegalovirus exposure and HLA in healthy donors. For the study at large: Under 85% of 300 to 450 genotyped donors fell in the Caucasian-associated ancestry cluster.

Points from the study as a whole: Later on, a genetic analysis was performed. It linked a missense variant in DCLRE1C with V- and J-gene trimming of TCR beta. Overall, 164 TCR beta chains were annotated as cytomegalovirus-associated.

CDR1 is SGHVS, CDR2 FNYEAQ, per germline. This CDR3 contains 12 residues. Losses at the gene ends were 1 base for V and 8 bases for J; bases not matched to a gene: 1. It was with 60 Vbeta and 13 Jbeta primers that the PCR ran. Only in-frame clones appear in the TCRdb table, and some are missing; sequencing was by immunoSEQ multiplex PCR. The repertoire holds roughly 240,000 clones, with about 80% as singletons. Turning to this clone: Its cognate antigen is unknown.

V usage is TRBV7-6 and J usage is TRBJ2-5; TRBD2 matches at 7 bases. The sequence derives from a woman between 35 and 50 years old in good health and CMV-seropositive. Sequencing used PBMCs. DNA for the CDR3: TGTGCCAGCAGCTTAGGGGAGGGTACCCAGTACTTC. This codes for CASSLGEGTQYF.